This entry features one T cell receptor beta chain sequence. The antigen is not known. The assay was immunoSEQ multiplex PCR, and TCRdb's table has in-frame clones only and misses some. The table includes roughly 25,000 clones, more than 65% detected once. These data are taken from a study of CD4 T cells in relation to SARS-CoV-2 and coronaviruses. For the study at large: Controls used an HIV-1 Nef peptide pool or no peptide.

Study outcomes and limitations: This crossreactivity analysis covered spike protein alone, no other viral proteins.

CD4+ T cells from unexposed donors were obtained before the COVID-19 pandemic (2011-2018). The cells were cultured for less than twelve days before CD4+ T cells were isolated. Cells permitting, SARS-CoV-2 S/N and four cold-coronavirus spikes were tested on unexposed-donor CD4+ T cells. The sample was CD4+ T cells from PBMCs, cultured in vitro. The TCR originated in a human donor in good health.

CDR3 amino acids: CASSYAGTSGTGETQYF. For the CDR3, the DNA is TGCGCCAGCAGCTACGCCGGGACTAGCGGGACGGGGGAGACCCAGTACTTC. The chain combines TRBV5-1 with TRBJ2-5; 13 nucleotides align to TRBD2. Losses at the gene ends were 3 bases for V and 5 bases for J; bases not matched to a gene: 10. The CDR3 is made up of 17 amino acids. Germline CDR1 reads SGHRS; CDR2 reads YFSETQ.